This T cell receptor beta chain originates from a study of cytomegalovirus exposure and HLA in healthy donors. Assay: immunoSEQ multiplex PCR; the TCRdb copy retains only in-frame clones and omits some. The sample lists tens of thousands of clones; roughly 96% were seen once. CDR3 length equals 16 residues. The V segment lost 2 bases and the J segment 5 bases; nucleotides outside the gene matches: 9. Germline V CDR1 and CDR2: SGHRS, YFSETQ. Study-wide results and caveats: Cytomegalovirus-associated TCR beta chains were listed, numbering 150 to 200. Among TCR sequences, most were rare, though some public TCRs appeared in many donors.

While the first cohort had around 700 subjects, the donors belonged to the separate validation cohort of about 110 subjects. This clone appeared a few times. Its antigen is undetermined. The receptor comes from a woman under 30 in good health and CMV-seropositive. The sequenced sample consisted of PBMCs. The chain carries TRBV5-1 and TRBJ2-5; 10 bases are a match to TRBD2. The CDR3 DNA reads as TGCGCCAGCAGCTTAGGATCTAGCGGGAGTTCGGAGACCCAGTACTTC. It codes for CASSLGSSGSSETQYF.